Listed below are T cell receptor beta chains from one sample, sequenced in a study of blood T cells in healthy people across ages. TCRdb re-analysed the 5' RACE reads in MiXCR, keeping a single row per CDR3 protein. This table holds around 800,000 distinct CDR3 sequences, 53% found once. Sequencing used blood. The receptors come from a man aged 80 or over in good health. Each CDR3 is given with its conserved first and last residue. D genes are given only for firm matches. The size of a clone is reported for some rows only, either as once, few or many, or as a class for expanded clones.

>.|TRBD1|TRBV4-1|TRBJ2-1
CASSQDPGTGVYNEQFF
TGCGCCAGCAGCCAAGACCCCGGGACAGGGGTGTACAATGAGCAGTTCTTC
>.|.|TRBV6-1|TRBJ2-6
CASTPVGAGANVLTF
TGTGCCAGCACACCGGTCGGGGCTGGGGCCAACGTCCTGACTTTC
>.|TRBD2|TRBV5-1|TRBJ2-7
CASSEGTNLPYEQYF
TGCGCCAGCAGCGAGGGGACTAATCTCCCCTACGAGCAGTACTTC
>once|TRBD2|TRBV12-3/TRBV12-4|TRBJ2-5
CASNVRAGGETQYF
TGTGCCAGCAACGTCAGAGCGGGAGGAGAGACCCAGTACTTC
>few|.|TRBV27|TRBJ2-3
CASSPDVGPTDTQYF
TGTGCCAGCAGCCCCGACGTAGGCCCCACAGATACGCAGTATTTT
>.|.|TRBV12-3/TRBV12-4|TRBJ1-4
CASIRGSGEKLFF
TGTGCCAGCATACGGGGGTCGGGTGAAAAACTGTTTTTT
>few|.|TRBV25-1|TRBJ2-7
CASSSISDGRTYEQYF
TGTGCCAGCAGTAGTATCTCGGACGGAAGAACCTACGAGCAGTACTTC
>.|.|TRBV27|TRBJ2-4
CASSLGRQYF
TGTGCCAGCAGTTTAGGACGGCAGTACTTC
>.|.|TRBV27|TRBJ2-1
CASGRPQGLAAIGEQFF
TGTGCCAGCGGGCGTCCGCAGGGGCTAGCGGCTATCGGTGAGCAGTTCTTC
>.|TRBD2|TRBV28|TRBJ2-1
CASSHEGLAGAGQFF
TGTGCCAGCAGCCATGAGGGACTAGCGGGAGCGGGCCAGTTCTTC
>.|.|TRBV12-3/TRBV12-4|TRBJ1-5
CASSLRGAHGQPQHF
TGTGCCAGCAGTTTAAGGGGGGCGCATGGTCAGCCCCAGCATTTT
>.|.|TRBV27|TRBJ2-3
CASSYRDHRYTYF
TGTGCCAGCTCCTACAGGGACCACAGATACACGTATTTT
>few|.|TRBV7-2|TRBJ1-2
CASSLEAGIISNYGYTF
TGTGCCAGCAGCTTAGAGGCGGGGATCATCTCTAACTATGGCTACACCTTC
>few|.|TRBV4-2|TRBJ2-3
CASSQDGTGTDTQYF
TGTGCCAGCAGCCAAGATGGGACTGGCACAGATACGCAGTATTTT
>.|.|TRBV5-1|TRBJ2-5
CASSLNTGLQETQYF
TGCGCCAGCAGCTTGAATACAGGTCTACAAGAGACCCAGTACTTC
>.|TRBD2|TRBV6-5|TRBJ2-5
CASALSPSGAQETQYF
TGTGCCAGCGCTCTTTCACCTAGCGGGGCTCAAGAGACCCAGTACTTC
>few|TRBD2|TRBV7-2|TRBJ2-2
CASSVGLAGATNTGELFF
TGTGCCAGCAGCGTAGGACTAGCGGGGGCTACGAACACCGGGGAGCTGTTTTTT
>.|TRBD1|TRBV12-3/TRBV12-4|TRBJ1-6
CASSRGGQINSPLHF
TGTGCCAGCAGTCGGGGGGGACAGATTAATTCACCCCTCCACTTT
>many|.|TRBV27|TRBJ2-7
CARRDLPYEQYF
TGTGCCCGCCGGGACTTACCCTACGAGCAGTACTTC
>.|.|TRBV20-1|TRBJ1-2
CSARDQYGTKSRNYGYTF
TGCAGTGCTAGAGATCAATACGGGACCAAAAGCAGGAACTATGGCTACACCTTC
>.|TRBD2|TRBV29-1|TRBJ2-5
CSVKLAEETQYF
TGCAGCGTGAAACTAGCGGAAGAGACCCAGTACTTC
>few|TRBD2|TRBV29-1|TRBJ2-1
CSVEVTGTSYLKFF
TGCAGCGTTGAGGTCACCGGGACTAGTTATCTGAAGTTCTTC
>.|TRBD1|TRBV5-1|TRBJ2-3
CASGDGTDTDTQYF
TGCGCCAGCGGCGACGGGACAGACACAGATACGCAGTATTTT
>.|.|TRBV27|TRBJ2-3
CASSLALAQDTQYF
TGTGCCAGCAGTTTGGCCCTAGCCCAAGATACGCAGTATTTT
>.|.|TRBV3-1|TRBJ2-2
CASTDGNTGELFF
TGTGCCAGCACGGACGGGAACACCGGGGAGCTGTTTTTT
>.|.|TRBV29-1|TRBJ2-1
CSVEGRQLRSNEQFF
TGCAGCGTTGAAGGTCGACAACTTCGGAGCAATGAGCAGTTCTTC
>.|.|TRBV6-5|TRBJ1-2
CASSYKGTIGYTF
TGTGCCAGCAGTTACAAGGGAACTATTGGCTACACCTTC
>few|.|TRBV20-1|TRBJ2-3
CSARDARRTDTQYF
TGCAGTGCTAGAGATGCGAGGCGCACAGATACGCAGTATTTT
>.|TRBD2|TRBV4-2|TRBJ2-1
CASSQGLAGDVEQFF
TGTGCCAGCAGCCAGGGACTAGCGGGAGATGTTGAGCAGTTCTTC
>few|TRBD1|TRBV25-1|TRBJ1-1
CASSEWSGGTEAFF
TGTGCCAGCAGTGAATGGTCAGGGGGCACTGAAGCTTTCTTT
>few|.|TRBV29-1|TRBJ2-4
CSVAPVGPKNIQYF
TGCAGCGTCGCCCCGGTGGGGCCGAAAAACATTCAGTACTTC
>few|.|TRBV4-1|TRBJ2-3
CASRQLGRDDRYAYF
TGCGCCAGCAGACAACTGGGGCGGGATGACAGATACGCGTATTTT
>.|TRBD2|TRBV18|TRBJ2-3
CASSLGLAGDTDTQCF
TGTGCCAGCTCACTCGGACTAGCGGGAGACACAGATACGCAGTGTTTT
>.|.|TRBV12-5|TRBJ1-1
CASGFVTGRNTEAFF
TGTGCTAGTGGTTTTGTAACGGGGAGGAACACTGAAGCTTTCTTT
>.|.|TRBV20-1|TRBJ1-2
CSARVSDYGYTF
TGCAGTGCTAGAGTATCGGACTATGGCTACACCTTC
>.|.|TRBV20-1|TRBJ2-5
CSARDRRRGQETQYF
TGCAGTGCTAGAGATCGGAGGAGGGGCCAAGAGACCCAGTACTTC